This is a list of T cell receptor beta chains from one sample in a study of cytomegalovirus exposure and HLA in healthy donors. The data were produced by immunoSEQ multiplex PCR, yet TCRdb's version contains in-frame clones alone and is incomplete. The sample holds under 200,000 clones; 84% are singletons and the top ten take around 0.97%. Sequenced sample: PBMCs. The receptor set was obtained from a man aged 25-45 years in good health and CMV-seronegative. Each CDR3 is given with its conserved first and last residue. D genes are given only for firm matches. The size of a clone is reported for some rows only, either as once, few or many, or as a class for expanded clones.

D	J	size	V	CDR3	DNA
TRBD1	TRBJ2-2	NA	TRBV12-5	CASGWGTGAPGELFF	TGTGCTAGTGGTTGGGGGACAGGGGCACCCGGGGAGCTGTTTTTT
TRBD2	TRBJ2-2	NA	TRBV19	CASSPSLRLAANTGELFF	TGTGCCAGTAGTCCCTCCCTCCGGCTAGCGGCGAACACCGGGGAGCTGTTTTTT
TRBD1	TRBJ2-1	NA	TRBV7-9	CASSPAEGQGHNEQFF	TGTGCCAGCAGCCCCGCGGAGGGACAGGGGCACAATGAGCAGTTCTTC
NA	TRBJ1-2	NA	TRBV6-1	CASSEVGSGPYGYTF	TGTGCCAGCAGTGAGGTCGGCAGCGGCCCTTATGGCTACACCTTC
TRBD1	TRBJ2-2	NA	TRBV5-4	CASSPGQSNTGELFF	TGTGCCAGCAGCCCGGGACAGAGTAACACCGGGGAGCTGTTTTTT
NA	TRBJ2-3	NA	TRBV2	CASSGTPFDTQYF	TGTGCCAGCAGCGGGACTCCTTTTGATACGCAGTATTTT
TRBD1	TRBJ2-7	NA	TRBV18	CASSPLNRGNPYEQYF	TGTGCCAGCTCACCACTTAACAGGGGCAACCCCTACGAGCAGTACTTC
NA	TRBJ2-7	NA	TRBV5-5	CASSLASHYEQYF	TGTGCCAGCAGCTTGGCTAGTCACTACGAGCAGTACTTC
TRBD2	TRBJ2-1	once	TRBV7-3	CASSPIAGGNNEQFF	TGTGCCAGCAGCCCAATAGCGGGGGGGAACAATGAGCAGTTCTTC
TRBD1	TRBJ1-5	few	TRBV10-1	CASSELGGRTESNQPQHF	TGCGCCAGCAGTGAGTTAGGGGGCAGGACAGAAAGCAATCAGCCCCAGCATTTT
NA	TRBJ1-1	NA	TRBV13	CASSLLRVTEAFF	TGTGCCAGCAGCCTACTACGGGTCACTGAAGCTTTCTTT
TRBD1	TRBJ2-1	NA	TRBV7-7	CASSRVTGAYNEQFF	TGTGCTAGCAGCAGAGTGACAGGGGCCTACAATGAGCAGTTCTTC
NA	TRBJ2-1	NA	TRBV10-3	CAISLFTGSVSYNEQFF	TGTGCCATCAGCCTCTTTACAGGGTCGGTCTCCTACAATGAGCAGTTCTTC
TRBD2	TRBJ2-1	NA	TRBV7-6	CASSLRRGTYNEQFF	TGTGCCAGCAGCTTAAGGCGGGGGACTTACAATGAGCAGTTCTTC
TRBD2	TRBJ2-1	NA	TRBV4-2	CASSPAEREAYNEQFF	TGTGCCAGCAGCCCCGCGGAGCGGGAGGCCTACAATGAGCAGTTCTTC
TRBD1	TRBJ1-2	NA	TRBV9	CASSPGDRGYGYTF	TGTGCCAGCAGCCCCGGGGACAGGGGGTATGGCTACACCTTC
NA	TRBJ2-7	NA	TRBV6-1	CASTLRGYEQYF	TGTGCCAGCACCTTACGGGGTTACGAGCAGTACTTC
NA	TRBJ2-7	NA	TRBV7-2	CASSSQDYEQYF	TGTGCCAGCAGCTCCCAGGACTACGAGCAGTACTTC
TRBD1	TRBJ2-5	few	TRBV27	CASSTPGTGGETQYF	TGTGCCAGCAGCACCCCAGGGACAGGGGGAGAGACCCAGTACTTC
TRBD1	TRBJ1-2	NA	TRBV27	CASSRTGASYGYTF	TGTGCCAGCAGTCGAACAGGGGCCTCCTATGGCTACACCTTC
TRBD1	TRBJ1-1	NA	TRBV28	CASSLSPTGGTEAFF	TGTGCCAGCAGTTTATCCCCGACAGGGGGGACTGAAGCTTTCTTT
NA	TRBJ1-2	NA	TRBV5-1	CASSLAGIRVYGYTF	TGCGCCAGCAGCTTAGCCGGGATAAGGGTCTATGGCTACACCTTC
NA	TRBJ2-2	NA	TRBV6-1	CASSERYEPGELFF	TGTGCCAGCAGTGAGAGATACGAACCCGGGGAGCTGTTTTTT
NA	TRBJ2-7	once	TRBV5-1	CASSLYPGTYEQYF	TGCGCCAGCAGCTTGTACCCGGGAACCTACGAGCAGTACTTC
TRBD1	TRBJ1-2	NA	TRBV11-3	CASSYGQGYNYGYTF	TGTGCCAGCAGTTATGGACAGGGGTACAACTATGGCTACACCTTC
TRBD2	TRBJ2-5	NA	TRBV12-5	CASGLVLAGGPVPQETQYF	TGTGCTAGTGGTTTGGTACTAGCGGGAGGGCCGGTTCCTCAAGAGACCCAGTACTTC
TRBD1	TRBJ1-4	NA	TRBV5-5	CASIDMDRGPPTNEKLFF	TGTGCCAGCATCGATATGGACAGGGGTCCGCCAACTAATGAAAAACTGTTTTTT
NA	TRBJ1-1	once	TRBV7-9	CASSLLGQGNTEAFF	TGTGCCAGCAGCTTACTAGGGCAGGGGAACACTGAAGCTTTCTTT
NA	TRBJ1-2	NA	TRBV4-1	CASSQERLGTFYGYTF	TGCGCCAGCAGCCAAGAAAGGCTCGGGACATTCTATGGCTACACCTTC
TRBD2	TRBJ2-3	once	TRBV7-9	CASSLSGGKLAAVGDTQYF	TGTGCCAGCAGCTTGAGCGGGGGGAAACTAGCGGCGGTGGGAGATACGCAGTATTTT
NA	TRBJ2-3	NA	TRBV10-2	CASSVISGPLRDTQYF	TGCGCCAGCAGCGTTATTAGCGGCCCTCTTCGAGATACGCAGTATTTT
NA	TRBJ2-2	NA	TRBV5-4	CASGLAINTGELFF	TGTGCCAGCGGGCTAGCGATAAACACCGGGGAGCTGTTTTTT
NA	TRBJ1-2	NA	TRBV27	CASSLNSPVGGYTF	TGTGCCAGCAGTTTAAACAGCCCGGTTGGCGGCTACACCTTC
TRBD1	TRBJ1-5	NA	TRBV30	CAWSAGTGGIYSNQPQHF	TGTGCCTGGAGCGCCGGGACAGGAGGGATTTATAGCAATCAGCCCCAGCATTTT
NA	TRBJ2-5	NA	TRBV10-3	CAISDPTGEDETQYF	TGTGCCATCAGTGATCCGACGGGGGAGGATGAGACCCAGTACTTC
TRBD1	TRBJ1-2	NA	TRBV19	CASSHRDRGLYGYTF	TGTGCCAGTAGTCACCGGGACAGGGGCCTCTATGGCTACACCTTC
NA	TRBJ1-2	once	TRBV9	CASSALSDSIYGYTF	TGTGCCAGCAGCGCCCTATCGGACAGCATCTATGGCTACACCTTC
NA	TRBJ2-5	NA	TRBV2	CASSYPGEVETQYF	TGTGCCAGCAGTTACCCGGGGGAGGTGGAGACCCAGTACTTC
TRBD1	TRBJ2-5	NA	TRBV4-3	CASSQWGQLQETQYF	TGCGCCAGCAGCCAGTGGGGACAGCTCCAAGAGACCCAGTACTTC
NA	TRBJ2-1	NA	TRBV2	CASSERGSYNEQFF	TGTGCCAGCAGTGAACGGGGGTCCTACAATGAGCAGTTCTTC
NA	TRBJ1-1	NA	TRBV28	CASSFGRANTEAFF	TGTGCCAGCAGTTTTGGGCGGGCTAACACTGAAGCTTTCTTT
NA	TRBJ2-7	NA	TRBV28	CATRPGTTYEQYF	TGTGCCACCCGCCCGGGAACGACCTACGAGCAGTACTTC
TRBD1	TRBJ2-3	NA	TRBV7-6	CASSTKDRVVTDTQYF	TGTGCCAGCAGCACAAAGGACAGGGTTGTAACAGATACGCAGTATTTT
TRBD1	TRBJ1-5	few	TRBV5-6	CASSSMEGTGNQPQHF	TGTGCCAGCAGCTCCATGGAGGGGACAGGCAATCAGCCCCAGCATTTT
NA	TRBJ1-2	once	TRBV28	CASREANYGYTF	TGTGCCAGCAGAGAGGCTAACTATGGCTACACCTTC
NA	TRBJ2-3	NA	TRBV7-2	CASSPVSTDTQYF	TGTGCCAGCAGCCCAGTCTCCACAGATACGCAGTATTTT
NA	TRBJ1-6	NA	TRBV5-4	CASTEVGSTNSPLHF	TGTGCCAGCACGGAGGTTGGCAGTACTAATTCACCCCTCCACTTT
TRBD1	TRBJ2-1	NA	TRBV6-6	CASSRPGQGYNEQFF	TGTGCCAGCAGTCGGCCGGGACAGGGCTACAATGAGCAGTTCTTC
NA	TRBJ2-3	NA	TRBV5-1	CASSLATATSTDTQYF	TGCGCCAGCAGCTTGGCGACGGCGACTAGCACAGATACGCAGTATTTT